The 8 T cell receptor beta chains in this list originate from one sample, sequenced in a study of blood T cell repertoires in COVID-19. Produced via immunoSEQ multiplex PCR; TCRdb's table is partial and in-frame only. The repertoire has roughly 160,000 clones, 87% of them found once; the top ten carry around 4%. Sample: peripheral blood. The receptors derive from a woman aged 55-70 years who had recovered from COVID-19.

This clone is a singleton in its sample. The gene calls are TRBV24-1 and TRBJ1-5; D not certain. Trimming removed 8 bases from V and 9 bases from J, with 13 bases in between. The germline V gene encodes CDR1 KGHDR and CDR2 SFDVKD. The CDR3 length is 12 residues. The CDR3 is CATKGVLGPQHF. DNA for the CDR3: TGTGCCACCAAGGGAGTTCTCGGGCCCCAGCATTTT.

This chain links TRBV2 with TRBJ1-2; D is ambiguous. The CDR3 contains 12 residues. V dropped 6 bases and J dropped 5 bases, with 10 bases sitting between them. Germline V gene sequence: CDR1 SNHLY, CDR2 FYNNEI. The CDR3 reads CASRPGPYGYTF. DNA for the CDR3: TGTGCCAGCAGACCGGGTCCGTATGGCTACACCTTC.

The gene calls are TRBV28 and TRBJ1-6, with D hard to call. The germline CDR1 and CDR2 sequences are MDHEN and SYDVKM. The CDR3 totals 15 residues. Trimming removed 5 bases from V and 1 base from J, with 9 bases in between. The CDR3 loop is CASSPSSSYNSPLHF. In nucleotides, the CDR3 is TGTGCCAGCAGTCCTTCCTCTTCCTATAATTCACCCCTCCACTTT.

This clone was picked up many times. The chain employs TRBV6-6 and TRBJ2-1; no clear D gene. Looked up from germline, CDR1 is MNHNY and CDR2 is SVGAGI (reference sequence). The CDR3 is 13 residues long. Trimming pared 5 bases from V and 5 bases from J, leaving 10 bases between. The CDR3 DNA reads as TGTGCCAGCAGTAAGACTCTAAACAATGAGCAGTTCTTC. The encoded protein is CASSKTLNNEQFF.

This clone was counted once. This chain uses TRBV14 with TRBJ2-1; 8 positions match TRBD2. CDR1 and CDR2 from the germline V gene are SGHDN and FVKESK. J gave up 4 bases and V 8 bases, and 10 bases lay outside the gene matches. CDR3 length: 15 residues. Written as DNA, the CDR3 is TGTGCCAGCCACTCCCAGCGGGGGATGTACAATGAGCAGTTCTTC. It is translated as CASHSQRGMYNEQFF.

This chain links TRBV19 with TRBJ2-5, with 8 nucleotides matching TRBD1. The V gene end was trimmed by 3 bases and the J gene end by 5 bases; junction bases not matched to a gene: 8. This CDR3 comprises 15 residues. Germline CDR1 is LNHDA and CDR2 is SQIVND (reference sequence). CDR3 protein: CASSIGQGAVETQYF. In DNA form, the CDR3 reads TGTGCCAGTAGTATCGGCCAGGGGGCAGTTGAGACCCAGTACTTC. Supplemented by reference TRBV19 and TRBJ2-5, the full variable domain reads DGGITQSPKYLFRKEGQNVTLSCEQNLNHDAMYWYRQDPGQGLRLIYYSQIVNDFQKGDIAEGYSVSREKKESFPLTVTSAQKNPTAFYLCASSIGQGAVETQYFGPGTRLLVL.

CDR3 in DNA: TGTGCCAGCAGCCGGGGACAGGGCAATTCACCCCTCCACTTT. Translating gives CASSRGQGNSPLHF. The chain links TRBV7-9 to TRBJ1-6, with TRBD1 matching over 9 bases. Trimming removed 5 bases from V and 7 bases from J; junction bases left unmatched: 3. The germline gives CDR1 SEHNR, CDR2 FQNEAQ (reference sequence). There are 14 residues in the CDR3.

V gene TRBV10-2 combines with J gene TRBJ1-3, with D possibly TRBD1 on 6 matching bases. The CDR3 spans 18 residues. Trimming removed 0 bases from V and 0 bases from J, with 15 bases in between. Germline CDR1 is WSHSY and CDR2 is SAAADI. The CDR3: CASSESAGAPTSGNTIYF. In DNA form, the CDR3 reads TGCGCCAGCAGTGAGTCGGCAGGGGCTCCGACCTCTGGAAACACCATATATTTT.